These T cell receptor beta chains were read from a single sample in a study of T cells expressing NK-cell markers. From its re-call of the 5' RACE reads, TCRdb lists each CDR3 protein once, without DNA. The sample includes roughly 390,000 distinct CDR3 sequences. The sequencing input was blood T cells: a sorted CD56 or NKG2C T cell subset, CD4+ or CD8+ T cells, or bulk PBMC T cells (not recorded which). The source is a woman aged 50 to 60 in good health. CDR3s include the opening cysteine and the closing phenylalanine or tryptophan. Fields, in order: V gene, J gene, CDR3 protein.

TRBV18	TRBJ2-7	CASSPVTGAYEQYF
TRBV4-1	TRBJ1-5	CASSHPRGGGSNQPQHF
TRBV12-3/TRBV12-4	TRBJ2-1	CASSLVGLAPNEQFF
TRBV10-3	TRBJ1-1	CAIRPGQGRTEAFF
TRBV10-3	TRBJ2-7	CAIRRGGFDEQYF
TRBV4-2	TRBJ2-3	CASSQGRDGDTQYF
TRBV6-2/TRBV6-3	TRBJ1-1	CASSSGAFLGAFF
TRBV19	TRBJ1-5	CASMGTGSQPQHF
TRBV10-3	TRBJ2-7	CATRTVTYEQYF
TRBV9	TRBJ2-2	CASSVAGKAGELFF
TRBV9	TRBJ1-2	CASSSRSTGRSDGYTF
TRBV15	TRBJ2-3	CATSRVGVPDTQYF
TRBV10-1	TRBJ2-3	CASSGFGDTQYF
TRBV7-2	TRBJ1-1	CASSWGLETEAFF